The entry below describes one TCR beta chain. The target antigen is unknown. This record comes from a study of monozygotic twins with inflammatory bowel disease. Notes on the study in general: Clonotypes shared with others were fewer in IBD patients than in healthy twins, especially with disease activity.

Collection yielded approximately 2.6 ml of blood per donor. The authors isolated total RNA from whole blood without sorting T cells. CDR1 LNHNV and CDR2 YYDKDF come from the germline V gene (reference sequence). The CDR3 spans 17 residues. The template-switching step introduced UMIs that carried a 6-nucleotide sample barcode. One entry per CDR3 protein, without DNA, is what TCRdb gives after re-calling the 5' RACE reads. The listing records over 150,000 distinct CDR3 sequences. The TCR comes from a human donor with ulcerative colitis or Crohn's disease, or a healthy co-twin of an affected twin (not recorded which). Input material: blood. The chain recombines TRBV15 with TRBJ2-5; as DNA is missing, the TRBD2 call by TCRdb cannot be tested. CDR3 sequence reads: CATSRDWSSGGEETQYF. Based on the CDR3 plus reference TRBV15 and TRBJ2-5, the full variable domain is DAMVIQNPRYQVTQFGKPVTLSCSQTLNHNVMYWYQQKSSQAPKLLFHYYDKDFNNEADTPDNFQSRRPNTSFCFLDIRSPGLGDTAMYLCATSRDWSSGGEETQYFGPGTRLLVL.